The 18 T cell receptor beta chains in this list originate from one sample, sequenced in a study of T cells in Graves' hyperthyroidism and ophthalmopathy. Amplification targeted TCR beta CDR3 regions from RNA transcripts. First-round RT-PCR with HTBI primers amplified the TCR CDR3 region. Each CDR3 protein gets one entry after TCRdb re-called the multiplex PCR reads with MiXCR. Altogether under 400,000 distinct CDR3 sequences are present, over 20% being singletons, with the ten largest covering 50%. The sequenced material came from blood. Receptors originate from a woman in her fifties or sixties with Graves' hyperthyroidism.

This clonotype appeared a few times. The J gene is TRBJ2-3, the V gene TRBV9; perhaps TRBD2 as D (6 bases). V lost 1 base to trimming and J lost 0 bases, with 9 bases between them. In germline, CDR1 is SGDLS, CDR2 YYNGEE. The length of the CDR3 is 15 residues. The CDR3 DNA sequence: TGTGCCAGCAGCGTATCGCGGGGAAGCACAGATACGCAGTATTTT. Translating gives CASSVSRGSTDTQYF.

In this sample, this clonotype turned up many times. The chain links TRBV12-3 or TRBV12-4 to TRBJ1-1; 8 bases line up with TRBD1. The V segment lost 5 bases and the J segment 6 bases; nucleotides outside the gene matches: 5. The CDR3 is 13 residues long. In DNA form, the CDR3 reads TGTGCCAGCAGTCCAATGACAGGGGCTGAAGCTTTCTTT. Translated: CASSPMTGAEAFF.

This clonotype came up many times. The chain couples TRBV5-4 to TRBJ2-3, with 10 bases identical to TRBD2. The germline gives CDR1 SGHNT, CDR2 YYREEE (reference sequence). Trimming took 0 bases from V and 9 from J; bases not matched to a gene: 10. This CDR3 contains 16 residues. CDR3 region: CASSLGGLAGVQTQYF. The CDR3 DNA is TGTGCCAGCAGCTTGGGAGGGCTAGCGGGGGTTCAGACGCAGTATTTT.

On this clonotype itself: A much larger clone differs by one base, so this may be a read error. Here the CDR3 omits its conserved ending phenylalanine or tryptophan, so a read error is the likely source. This chain connects TRBV3-1 to TRBJ1-1, with D unresolved. The CDR3 spans 14 residues. Germline V CDR1 and CDR2: LGHDT, YNNKEL (reference sequence). V shed 0 bases and J shed 11 bases, with 16 bases lying between them. CDR3 in DNA: TGTGCCAGCAGCCAAGATTTGGCCTCCCTGGAGGCTTTCTCT. It yields the protein CASSQDLASLEAFS.

The chain links TRBV6-5 to TRBJ2-3; D not resolved. The CDR3 is 17 amino acids. CDR1 and CDR2 from the germline V gene are MNHEY and SVGAGI. Trimming pared 2 bases from V and 3 bases from J, leaving 18 bases between. The CDR3 reads CASSYAPGRLGTDTQYF. In DNA form, the CDR3 reads TGTGCCAGCAGTTACGCACCCGGAAGATTAGGAACAGATACGCAGTATTTT.

This clonotype has a count of ten or more. A much more abundant neighbour one base away suggests this may be a read error. CDR3 sequence reads: CNASKGQHGNQPQHF. The CDR3 nucleotides are TGCAATGCTAGTAAAGGACAGCACGGCAATCAGCCCCAGCATTTT. The V and J genes are TRBV20-1 and TRBJ1-5; a weak D match, TRBD1 (6 bases). CDR1 and CDR2 (germline): DFQATT, SNEGSKA (reference sequence). CDR3 length: 15 amino acids.

The V call is TRBV19, the J call TRBJ2-4, with 11 bases identical to TRBD2. Germline V CDR1 and CDR2: LNHDA, SQIVND (reference sequence). This CDR3 is 15 amino acids long. The V and J ends lost 5 bases and 4 bases, in that order; junction bases with no gene match: 4. CDR3 sequence: CASSARTSGKNIQYF. The CDR3 region has the DNA TGTGCCAGTAGTGCCAGGACTAGCGGGAAAAACATTCAGTACTTC.

The V call is TRBV15, the J call TRBJ1-5; D not certain. The V end lost 0 bases, the J end lost 3 bases, and 9 bases lay between the germline ends. Germline values: CDR1 LNHNV, CDR2 YYDKDF (reference sequence). This CDR3 has 15 residues. The DNA for the CDR3 is TGTGCCACCAGCAGAGATAAGATCAACAATCAGCCCCAGCATTTT. This gives the protein CATSRDKINNQPQHF.

Many counts were recorded for this clonotype. The chain joins TRBV10-3 to TRBJ2-7; 11 bases are shared with TRBD2. V was clipped by 4 bases and J by 3 bases; unmatched bases: 2. This CDR3 is 14 amino acids long. Germline V lookup: CDR1 ENHRY, CDR2 SYGVKD. This CDR3 reads CAISGGLAVYEQYF. In nucleotides, the CDR3 is TGTGCCATCAGTGGGGGACTAGCGGTCTACGAGCAGTACTTC.

As to this clonotype: Just one base apart from a much larger clone, this may be a read error. V usage is TRBV28 and J usage is TRBJ1-3; 7 nucleotides match TRBD1. Germline V lookup: CDR1 MDHEN, CDR2 SYDVKM. The CDR3 loop spans 16 amino acids. The CDR3 protein is CASSDPAGGSGSTIYF. The CDR3 DNA reads TGTGCCAGCAGTGACCCTGCAGGGGGGTCTGGAAGCACCATATATTTT. Drawing the rest from reference TRBV28 and TRBJ1-3, the complete variable domain is DVKVTQSSRYLVKRTGEKVFLECVQDMDHENMFWYRQDPGLGLRLIYFSYDVKMKEKGDIPEGYSVSREKKERFSLILESASTNQTSMYLCASSDPAGGSGSTIYFGEGSWLTVV.

This clonotype was seen many times. The CDR3 region has the DNA TGTGCCTTAGGACAGGGGGCTACAGATACGCAGTATTTT. Protein product: CALGQGATDTQYF. The chain employs TRBV30 and TRBJ2-3; 11 positions agree with TRBD1. CDR3 length: 13 residues. J gave up 3 bases and V 7 bases, and 3 bases lay outside the gene matches. Germline V lookup: CDR1 GTSNPN, CDR2 SVGIG (reference sequence).

This clonotype has only one observation. The chain is built from TRBV2 and TRBJ1-2; TRBD1 might be the D (5 bases). V shed 4 bases and J shed 8 bases, with 17 bases lying between them. The CDR3 consists of 14 residues. Per the germline V gene, CDR1 is SNHLY and CDR2 is FYNNEI. The CDR3 loop reads CASSAQTAAEGYTF. The CDR3 bases are TGTGCCAGCAGTGCCCAGACAGCGGCCGAGGGCTACACCTTC. The whole variable domain, remainder taken from reference TRBV2 and TRBJ1-2, is EPEVTQTPSHQVTQMGQEVILRCVPISNHLYFYWYRQILGQKVEFLVSFYNNEISEKSEIFDDQFSVERPDGSNFTLKIRSTKLEDSAMYFCASSAQTAAEGYTFGSGTRLTVV.

This clonotype came up many times. V usage is TRBV12-5 and J usage is TRBJ1-1; D unclear. V was pared by 5 bases and J by 11 bases, with 18 bases between. The CDR3 extends over 13 amino acids. Germline V gene sequence: CDR1 LGHNT, CDR2 FRNRAP. The chain's CDR3 is CASGPGSGLGAFF. CDR3 nucleotide sequence: TGTGCTAGTGGTCCTGGGTCGGGCTTGGGGGCTTTCTTT.

This clonotype appeared a few times. V and J are TRBV6-1 and TRBJ1-5; 7 bases match TRBD1. Germline V gene sequence: CDR1 MNHNS, CDR2 SASEGT. V lost 6 bases, J lost 1 base, and 6 bases stayed unmatched. This CDR3 is built from 15 residues. The CDR3 DNA reads as TGTGCCAGCAGCCACAGGGGTTTGAGCAATCAGCCCCAGCATTTT. Residues: CASSHRGLSNQPQHF.

This clonotype came up many times. The rearrangement links TRBV6-1 to TRBJ1-2, with D possibly matching TRBD1 (6 bases). CDR3 length equals 13 residues. Germline V lookup: CDR1 MNHNS, CDR2 SASEGT. The V end lost 3 bases, the J end lost 8 bases, and 13 bases lay between the germline ends. CDR3 bases: TGTGCCAGCAGTGATCCAGGACAGACGGGCTACACCTTC. Translating gives CASSDPGQTGYTF.

As for this clonotype: Just one base apart from a much larger clone, this may be a read error. V is TRBV7-9 and J is TRBJ1-5; D not resolved. The V and J ends lost 5 bases and 0 bases respectively, with 8 bases between them. The CDR3 extends over 14 amino acids. The germline V gene encodes CDR1 SEHNR and CDR2 FQNEAQ (reference sequence). The CDR3, as DNA: TGTGCCAGCAGCCAGAGAGCTAGCAATCAGCCCCAGCATTTT. This gives the protein CASSQRASNQPQHF.

This clonotype came up many times. V usage is TRBV4-2 and J usage is TRBJ1-5; D unresolved. The CDR3 has 13 residues. With 0 bases removed from V and 5 bases from J, the gap between germline ends came to 5 bases. Germline V lookup: CDR1 LGHNA, CDR2 YNFKEQ. As DNA, the CDR3 is TGTGCCAGCAGCCAAGAGTCGCATCAGCCCCAGCATTTT. Its translation: CASSQESHQPQHF.

With regard to this clonotype: Just one base apart from a much larger clone, this may be a read error. The chain employs TRBV7-6 and TRBJ2-7; TRBD1 or TRBD2 may be the D gene (5 bases each). Germline CDR1 is SGHVS and CDR2 is FNYEAQ. The CDR3 has 14 amino acids. This chain's CDR3 is CVSSSRGADYEQYF. The CDR3 DNA reads as TGTGTCAGCAGCTCAAGGGGAGCTGACTACGAGCAGTACTTC.